The 18 T cell receptor beta chains in this list originate from one sample, sequenced in a study of blood T cell repertoires in COVID-19. TCRdb's table, derived via immunoSEQ multiplex PCR, lists solely in-frame clones and lacks some. The sample has 200,000 to 250,000 clones; around 86% are singletons. The sample taken for sequencing was peripheral blood. The receptors derive from an elderly woman with COVID-19, enrolled during active disease.

This clone appeared once. V gene TRBV10-3 combines with J gene TRBJ1-4; D unresolved. The CDR3 runs 14 residues. Germline V CDR1 and CDR2: ENHRY, SYGVKD. Trimming pared 2 bases from V and 5 bases from J, leaving 9 bases between. The CDR3 coding sequence is TGTGCCATCAGTGAGGCCGCGGGGAATGAAAAACTGTTTTTT. Translated, it gives CAISEAAGNEKLFF.

This rearrangement joins TRBV11-3 to TRBJ2-2; TRBD2 is a possible D gene (7 bases). The CDR3 covers 13 residues. Germline V lookup: CDR1 SGHNT, CDR2 YENEEA. The V end lost 6 bases, the J end lost 4 bases, and 9 bases lay between the germline ends. The CDR3 loop reads CASRGGPTGELFF. The CDR3 DNA is TGTGCCAGCAGGGGGGGGCCCACCGGGGAGCTGTTTTTT.

This clone was detected only once. The V and J genes are TRBV5-1 and TRBJ2-1; 8 nucleotides align to TRBD2. This CDR3 contains 14 residues. Trimming removed 5 bases from V and 5 bases from J; junction bases left unmatched: 6. Germline assignment: CDR1 SGHRS and CDR2 YFSETQ. The CDR3 DNA reads TGCGCCAGCAGGGGACTAGAGTCCAACAATGAGCAGTTCTTC. Encoded protein: CASRGLESNNEQFF.

The genes are TRBV2 and TRBJ2-3, with D perhaps TRBD2 (5 bases). CDR3 length: 15 residues. CDR1 and CDR2 (germline): SNHLY, FYNNEI. Between the trimmed V and J ends, which lost 5 bases and 3 bases, there was a span of 15 bases. Here the CDR3 reads CASSPPAVSTDTQYF. In nucleotides, the CDR3 is TGTGCCAGCAGTCCTCCAGCGGTAAGTACAGATACGCAGTATTTT.

This chain connects TRBV19 to TRBJ2-2, with 12 nucleotides matching TRBD2. Trimming at V came to 6 bases and at J to 0 bases, leaving 5 bases not matched to a gene. The length of the CDR3 is 17 residues. Germline V gene sequence: CDR1 LNHDA, CDR2 SQIVND (reference sequence). CDR3 amino acids: CASRDRTSGTNTGELFF. In nucleotides, the CDR3 is TGTGCCAGTAGGGACCGGACTAGCGGGACGAACACCGGGGAGCTGTTTTTT.

The V and J genes are TRBV29-1 and TRBJ2-7, with 13 nucleotides matching TRBD2. The CDR3 sequence is 15 residues long. V gave up 0 bases and J gave up 4 bases; unmatched junction bases: 3. Germline V gene data show CDR1 as SQVTM and CDR2 as ANQGSEA. The CDR3 region has the DNA TGCAGCGTTGAAGATGGGACTAGCGGGGCATACGAGCAGTACTTC. Protein product: CSVEDGTSGAYEQYF.

This sequence joins TRBV20-1 and TRBJ1-2, with 7 bases that match TRBD1. CDR1 is DFQATT, CDR2 SNEGSKA, per germline (reference sequence). This CDR3 spans 11 amino acids. The CDR3 region is CSISRGRGYTF. The CDR3 DNA follows: TGCAGCATAAGTAGGGGGCGTGGCTACACCTTC.

This sequence joins TRBV15 and TRBJ2-1; 7 nucleotides line up with TRBD2. Germline trimming cut 5 bases from V and 0 bases from J; bases unmatched to any gene: 10. The germline gives CDR1 LNHNV, CDR2 YYDKDF (reference sequence). This CDR3 is built from 17 residues. The CDR3: CATSPSPGGSSYNEQFF. In DNA form, the CDR3 reads TGTGCCACCAGCCCCAGCCCGGGGGGAAGCTCCTACAATGAGCAGTTCTTC. Full variable domain (rest looked up from reference TRBV15 and TRBJ2-1): DAMVIQNPRYQVTQFGKPVTLSCSQTLNHNVMYWYQQKSSQAPKLLFHYYDKDFNNEADTPDNFQSRRPNTSFCFLDIRSPGLGDTAMYLCATSPSPGGSSYNEQFFGPGTRLTVL.

This clone was observed a few times. This chain connects TRBV15 to TRBJ1-1; no definite D call. The V end lost 1 base, the J end lost 4 bases, and 10 bases lay between the germline ends. Germline CDR1 reads LNHNV; CDR2 reads YYDKDF (reference sequence). This CDR3 has 14 amino acids. The CDR3 here is CATSRGRRVTEAFF. CDR3 nucleotides: TGTGCCACCAGCAGAGGACGGCGGGTCACTGAAGCTTTCTTT.

The rearrangement uses TRBV7-9 and TRBJ1-1, with D uncertain. V lost 1 base and J 2 bases, leaving 8 bases between the germline ends. The CDR3 has 14 amino acids. CDR1 and CDR2 from the germline V gene are SEHNR and FQNEAQ (reference sequence). The DNA for the CDR3 is TGTGCCAGCAGCTTAGGGGCAGACAACACTGAAGCTTTCTTT. Its translation is CASSLGADNTEAFF. The complete variable domain, with remaining parts taken from reference TRBV7-9 and TRBJ1-1, reads DTGVSQNPRHKITKRGQNVTFRCDPISEHNRLYWYRQTLGQGPEFLTYFQNEAQLEKSRLLSDRFSAERPKGSFSTLEIQRTEQGDSAMYLCASSLGADNTEAFFGQGTRLTVV.

The chain carries TRBV19 and TRBJ1-6; the D is unclear. From germline, CDR1 is LNHDA and CDR2 SQIVND (reference sequence). Deletions cut 5 bases from V and 10 bases from J, with 21 bases between. CDR3 length: 16 residues. The CDR3 loop is CASSVMPREQRSPLHF. The CDR3 DNA is TGTGCCAGTAGTGTAATGCCGCGGGAACAGAGGTCACCCCTCCACTTT.

The chain combines TRBV9 with TRBJ1-6, with 9 bases that match TRBD1. Losses at the gene ends were 4 bases for V and 7 bases for J; bases not matched to a gene: 6. Per the germline V gene, CDR1 is SGDLS and CDR2 is YYNGEE. This CDR3 spans 15 amino acids. The CDR3 loop is CASSPRDRANSPLHF. The CDR3 DNA is TGTGCCAGCAGCCCCCGGGACAGGGCAAATTCACCCCTCCACTTT.

This rearrangement joins TRBV19 to TRBJ1-2, with D unclear. The V and J ends lost 5 bases and 0 bases respectively, with 13 bases between them. The CDR3 sequence is 15 residues long. Germline CDR1 LNHDA, CDR2 SQIVND (reference sequence). CDR3 in DNA: TGTGCCAGTAGTGCACAAGGCGGTGCTAACTATGGCTACACCTTC. It encodes CASSAQGGANYGYTF.

CDR3 sequence reads: CASSPDRAGEKLFF. DNA for the CDR3: TGTGCCAGCAGTCCGGACAGGGCTGGGGAAAAACTGTTTTTT. The chain employs TRBV2 and TRBJ1-4, with 8 bases identical to TRBD1. The CDR3 length is 14 residues. The ends lost 5 bases at V and 8 bases at J; junction bases unmatched: 7. Germline V lookup: CDR1 SNHLY, CDR2 FYNNEI. Together with reference TRBV2 and TRBJ1-4, the CDR3 gives the full variable domain: EPEVTQTPSHQVTQMGQEVILRCVPISNHLYFYWYRQILGQKVEFLVSFYNNEISEKSEIFDDQFSVERPDGSNFTLKIRSTKLEDSAMYFCASSPDRAGEKLFFGSGTQLSVL.

The chain carries TRBV7-2 and TRBJ2-1; 7 bases are a match to TRBD2. This CDR3 has 12 amino acids. Per germline, CDR1 SGHTA and CDR2 FQGNSA. With V trimmed by 5 bases and J by 9 bases, 4 bases remained unmatched. The CDR3 sequence: CASSKPGGEQFF. In nucleotides, the CDR3 is TGTGCCAGCAGCAAACCGGGAGGTGAGCAGTTCTTC.

A note on this clone: The sample carries other DNA sequences with the same CDR3. V gene TRBV5-1 combines with J gene TRBJ1-1; TRBD1 aligns across 7 bases. V lost 5 bases to trimming and J lost 3 bases; unmatched junction nucleotides: 4. Germline CDR1 reads SGHRS; CDR2 reads YFSETQ. CDR3 length: 13 amino acids. The CDR3 reads CASRTTGDTEAFF. The CDR3 DNA reads TGCGCCAGCAGAACTACAGGGGACACTGAAGCTTTCTTT. Together with reference TRBV5-1 and TRBJ1-1, the CDR3 gives the full variable domain: KAGVTQTPRYLIKTRGQQVTLSCSPISGHRSVSWYQQTPGQGLQFLFEYFSETQRNKGNFPGRFSGRQFSNSRSEMNVSTLELGDSALYLCASRTTGDTEAFFGQGTRLTVV.

The chain combines TRBV28 with TRBJ1-2; 9 bases match TRBD1. Trimming cost V 6 bases and J 4 bases; bases outside gene matches: 6. The length of the CDR3 is 14 residues. Germline CDR1 MDHEN, CDR2 SYDVKM. The chain's CDR3 is CASRPQGAPYGYTF. The CDR3, as DNA: TGTGCCAGCAGACCACAGGGGGCCCCCTATGGCTACACCTTC.

The V gene is TRBV10-3, the J gene TRBJ1-3; 7 nucleotides line up with TRBD1. This CDR3 comprises 15 residues. Germline V gene sequence: CDR1 ENHRY, CDR2 SYGVKD. V dropped 6 bases and J dropped 8; count of bases not matched to a gene: 13. The CDR3 nucleotides are TGTGCCATCAGACCACACGGGACAGTAGAAGACACCATATATTTT. It is translated as CAIRPHGTVEDTIYF.